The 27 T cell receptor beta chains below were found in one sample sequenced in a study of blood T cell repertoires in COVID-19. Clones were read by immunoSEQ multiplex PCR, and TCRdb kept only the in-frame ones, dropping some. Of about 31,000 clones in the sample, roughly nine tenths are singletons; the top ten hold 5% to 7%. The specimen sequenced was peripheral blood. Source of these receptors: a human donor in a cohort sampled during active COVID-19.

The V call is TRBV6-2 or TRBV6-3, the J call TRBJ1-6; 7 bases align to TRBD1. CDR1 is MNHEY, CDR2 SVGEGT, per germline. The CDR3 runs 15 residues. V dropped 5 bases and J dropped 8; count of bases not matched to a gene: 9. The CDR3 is CASSPHGTDHSPLHF. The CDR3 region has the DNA TGTGCCAGCAGTCCACACGGGACAGATCATTCACCCCTCCACTTT.

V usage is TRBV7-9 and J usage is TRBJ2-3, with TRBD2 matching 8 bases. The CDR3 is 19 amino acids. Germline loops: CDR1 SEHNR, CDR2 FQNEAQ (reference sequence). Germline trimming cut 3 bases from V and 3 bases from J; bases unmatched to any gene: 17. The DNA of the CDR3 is TGTGCCAGCAGCTTCCCCATAGCGGGTCTAGCGGGTCCTACAGATACGCAGTATTTT. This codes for CASSFPIAGLAGPTDTQYF.

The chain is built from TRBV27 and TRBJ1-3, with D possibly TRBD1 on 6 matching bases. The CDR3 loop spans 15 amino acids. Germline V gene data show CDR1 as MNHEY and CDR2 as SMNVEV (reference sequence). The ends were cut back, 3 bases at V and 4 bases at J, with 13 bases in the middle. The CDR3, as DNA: TGTGCCAGCAGTTTGGTAGGGACACTCGGAAACACCATATATTTT. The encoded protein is CASSLVGTLGNTIYF.

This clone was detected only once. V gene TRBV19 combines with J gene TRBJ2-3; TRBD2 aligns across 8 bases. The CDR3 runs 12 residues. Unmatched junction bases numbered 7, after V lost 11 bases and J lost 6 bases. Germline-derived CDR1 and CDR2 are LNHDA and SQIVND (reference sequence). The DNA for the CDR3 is TGTGCCTCCGCGGGGGGCCGCGATACGCAGTATTTT. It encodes CASAGGRDTQYF.

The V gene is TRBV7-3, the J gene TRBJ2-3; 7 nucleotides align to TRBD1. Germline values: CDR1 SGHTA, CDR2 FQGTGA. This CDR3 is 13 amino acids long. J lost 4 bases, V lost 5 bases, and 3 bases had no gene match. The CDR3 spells CASSQDRADTQYF. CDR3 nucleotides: TGTGCCAGCAGCCAAGACAGGGCAGATACGCAGTATTTT.

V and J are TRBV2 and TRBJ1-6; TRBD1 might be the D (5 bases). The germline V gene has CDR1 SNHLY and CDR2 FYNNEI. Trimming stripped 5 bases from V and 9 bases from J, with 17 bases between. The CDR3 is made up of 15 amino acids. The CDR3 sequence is CASSPSGGEGSPLHF. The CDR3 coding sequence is TGTGCCAGCAGTCCTTCCGGGGGGGAGGGTTCACCCCTCCACTTT. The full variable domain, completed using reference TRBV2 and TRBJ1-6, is EPEVTQTPSHQVTQMGQEVILRCVPISNHLYFYWYRQILGQKVEFLVSFYNNEISEKSEIFDDQFSVERPDGSNFTLKIRSTKLEDSAMYFCASSPSGGEGSPLHFGNGTRLTVT.

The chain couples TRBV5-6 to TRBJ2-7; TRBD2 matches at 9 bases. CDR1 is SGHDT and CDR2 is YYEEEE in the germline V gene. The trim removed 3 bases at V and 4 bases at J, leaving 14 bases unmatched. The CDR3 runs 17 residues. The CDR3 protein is CASSSQGSGSSRYEQYV. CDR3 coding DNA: TGTGCCAGCAGCTCCCAGGGTAGCGGGAGTTCTCGGTACGAGCAGTACGTC.

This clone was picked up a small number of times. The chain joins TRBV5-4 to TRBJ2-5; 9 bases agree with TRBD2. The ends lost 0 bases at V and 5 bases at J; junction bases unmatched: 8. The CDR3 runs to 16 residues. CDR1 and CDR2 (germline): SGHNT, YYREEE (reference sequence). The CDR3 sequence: CASSLGASGITETQYF. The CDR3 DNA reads TGTGCCAGCAGCTTGGGGGCTAGCGGGATAACGGAGACCCAGTACTTC.

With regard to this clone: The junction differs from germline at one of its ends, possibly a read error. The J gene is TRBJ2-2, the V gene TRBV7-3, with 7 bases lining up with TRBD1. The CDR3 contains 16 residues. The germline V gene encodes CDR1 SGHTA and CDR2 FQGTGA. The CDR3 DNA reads TGTGCCAGCAGCCTAACAGGGGTTCAGGGTAACGGGGAGCTGTTTTTT. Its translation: CASSLTGVQGNGELFF.

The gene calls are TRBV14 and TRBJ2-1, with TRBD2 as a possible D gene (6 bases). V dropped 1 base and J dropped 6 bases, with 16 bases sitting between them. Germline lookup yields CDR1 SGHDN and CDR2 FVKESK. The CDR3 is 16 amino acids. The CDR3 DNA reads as TGTGCCAGCAGCCAAGTGGTGGGACTCTCGGCCAATGAGCAGTTCTTC. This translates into CASSQVVGLSANEQFF.

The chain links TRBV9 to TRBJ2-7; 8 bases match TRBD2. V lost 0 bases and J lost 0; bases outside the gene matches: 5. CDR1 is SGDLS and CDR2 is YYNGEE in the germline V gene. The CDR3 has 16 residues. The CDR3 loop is CASSVEDSGTSYEQYV. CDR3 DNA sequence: TGTGCCAGCAGCGTAGAGGATAGCGGGACCTCCTACGAGCAGTACGTC.

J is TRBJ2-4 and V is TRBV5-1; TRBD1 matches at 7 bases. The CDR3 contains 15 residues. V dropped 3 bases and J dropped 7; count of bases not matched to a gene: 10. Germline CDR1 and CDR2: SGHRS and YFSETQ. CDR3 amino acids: CASSWDDRESNIQYF. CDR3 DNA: TGCGCCAGCAGCTGGGACGACAGGGAGAGCAACATTCAGTACTTC. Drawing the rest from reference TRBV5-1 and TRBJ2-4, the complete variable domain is KAGVTQTPRYLIKTRGQQVTLSCSPISGHRSVSWYQQTPGQGLQFLFEYFSETQRNKGNFPGRFSGRQFSNSRSEMNVSTLELGDSALYLCASSWDDRESNIQYFGAGTRLSVL.

The CDR3 region has the DNA TGTGCCAGCAGTTACTCGGCCCGGGGGGGCCACGAGCAGTACGTC. It encodes CASSYSARGGHEQYV. The chain has TRBV6-2 or TRBV6-3 and TRBJ2-7, with TRBD2 identical over 8 bases. V lost 0 bases to trimming and J lost 5 bases; unmatched junction nucleotides: 6. The germline CDR1 and CDR2 sequences are MNHEY and SVGEGT. This CDR3 contains 15 residues.

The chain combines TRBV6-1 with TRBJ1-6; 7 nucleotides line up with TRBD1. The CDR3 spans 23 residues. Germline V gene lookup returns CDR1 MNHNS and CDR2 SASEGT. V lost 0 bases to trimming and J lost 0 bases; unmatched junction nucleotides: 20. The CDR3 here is CASSEAGQSQGRASSSYNSPLHF. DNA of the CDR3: TGTGCCAGCAGTGAAGCGGGACAGAGTCAGGGTCGGGCCTCCAGCTCCTATAATTCACCCCTCCACTTT.

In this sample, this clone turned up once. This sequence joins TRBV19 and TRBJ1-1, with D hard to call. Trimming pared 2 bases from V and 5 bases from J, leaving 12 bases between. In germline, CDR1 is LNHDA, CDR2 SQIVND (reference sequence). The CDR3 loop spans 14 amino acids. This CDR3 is CASSILPGGTEAFF. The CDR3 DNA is TGTGCCAGTAGTATACTTCCGGGTGGGACTGAAGCTTTCTTT.

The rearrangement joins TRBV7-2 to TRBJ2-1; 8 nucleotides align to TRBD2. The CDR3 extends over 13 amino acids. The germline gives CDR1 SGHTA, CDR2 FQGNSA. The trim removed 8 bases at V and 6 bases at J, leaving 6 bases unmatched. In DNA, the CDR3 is TGTGCCAGCCGAGCGGGAGTCGGCAATGAGCAGTTCTTC. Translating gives CASRAGVGNEQFF.

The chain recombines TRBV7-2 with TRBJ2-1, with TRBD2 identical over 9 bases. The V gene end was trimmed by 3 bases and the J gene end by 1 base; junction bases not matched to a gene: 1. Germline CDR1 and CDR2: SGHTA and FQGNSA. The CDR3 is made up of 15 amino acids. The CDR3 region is CASSFSGGSYNEQFF. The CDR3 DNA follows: TGTGCCAGCAGCTTTAGCGGGGGTTCCTACAATGAGCAGTTCTTC.

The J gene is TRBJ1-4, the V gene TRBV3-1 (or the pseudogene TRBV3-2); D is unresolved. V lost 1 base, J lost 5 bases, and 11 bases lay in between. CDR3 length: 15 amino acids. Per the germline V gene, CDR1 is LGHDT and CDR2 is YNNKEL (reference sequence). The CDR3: CASSQVGWANEKLFF. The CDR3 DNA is TGTGCCAGCAGCCAAGTGGGCTGGGCAAATGAAAAACTGTTTTTT.

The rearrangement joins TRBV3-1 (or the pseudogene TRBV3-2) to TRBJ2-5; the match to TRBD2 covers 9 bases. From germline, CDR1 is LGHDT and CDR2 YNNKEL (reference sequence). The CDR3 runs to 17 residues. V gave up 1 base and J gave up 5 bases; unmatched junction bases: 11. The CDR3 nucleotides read TGTGCCAGCAGCCAAGTAAGAGGCGGGGGGGTCTGGGAGACCCAGTACTTC. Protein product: CASSQVRGGGVWETQYF.

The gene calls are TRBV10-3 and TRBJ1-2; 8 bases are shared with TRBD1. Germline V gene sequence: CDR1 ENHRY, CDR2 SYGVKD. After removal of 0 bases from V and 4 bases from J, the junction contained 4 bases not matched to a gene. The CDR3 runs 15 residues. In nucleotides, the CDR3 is TGTGCCATCAGTGAGTCGGACAGGGCCAGCTATGGCTACACCTTC. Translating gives CAISESDRASYGYTF.

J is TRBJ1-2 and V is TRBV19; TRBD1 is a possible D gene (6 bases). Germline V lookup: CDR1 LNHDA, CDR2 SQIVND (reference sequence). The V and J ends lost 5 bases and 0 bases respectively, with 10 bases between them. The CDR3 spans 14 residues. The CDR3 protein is CASSPGAANYGYTF. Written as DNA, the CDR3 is TGTGCCAGTAGTCCAGGGGCAGCTAACTATGGCTACACCTTC.

In DNA form, the CDR3 reads TGTGCCAGCAGCTTGGTAGGGCTAGCGGGAGGATTTACAGAGACCCAGTACTTC. Translated: CASSLVGLAGGFTETQYF. The chain has TRBV5-5 and TRBJ2-5; 11 bases agree with TRBD2. The CDR3 runs to 18 residues. The V and J ends lost 0 bases and 4 bases, in that order; junction bases with no gene match: 11. Germline V gives CDR1 SGHKS, CDR2 YYEKEE (reference sequence).

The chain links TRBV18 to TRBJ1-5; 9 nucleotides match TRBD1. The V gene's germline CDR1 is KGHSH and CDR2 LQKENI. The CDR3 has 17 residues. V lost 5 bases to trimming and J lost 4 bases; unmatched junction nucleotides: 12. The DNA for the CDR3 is TGTGCCAGCTCATCAACAGGGGGCCCTGTCGGAAATCAGCCCCAGCATTTT. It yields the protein CASSSTGGPVGNQPQHF. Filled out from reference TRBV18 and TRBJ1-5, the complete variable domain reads NAGVMQNPRHLVRRRGQEARLRCSPMKGHSHVYWYRQLPEEGLKFMVYLQKENIIDESGMPKERFSAEFPKEGPSILRIQQVVRGDSAAYFCASSSTGGPVGNQPQHFGDGTRLSIL.

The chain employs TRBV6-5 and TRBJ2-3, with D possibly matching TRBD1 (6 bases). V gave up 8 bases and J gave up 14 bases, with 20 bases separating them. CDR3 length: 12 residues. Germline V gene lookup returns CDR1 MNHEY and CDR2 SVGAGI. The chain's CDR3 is CASQGTGGALYF. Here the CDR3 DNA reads TGTGCCAGCCAGGGGACCGGTGGGGCCCTGTATTTT.

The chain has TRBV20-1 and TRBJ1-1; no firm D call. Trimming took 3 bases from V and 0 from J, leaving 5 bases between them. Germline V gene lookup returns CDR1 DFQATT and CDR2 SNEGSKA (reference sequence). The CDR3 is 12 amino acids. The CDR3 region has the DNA TGCAGTGCTAGTCCCATGAACACTGAAGCTTTCTTT. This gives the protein CSASPMNTEAFF.

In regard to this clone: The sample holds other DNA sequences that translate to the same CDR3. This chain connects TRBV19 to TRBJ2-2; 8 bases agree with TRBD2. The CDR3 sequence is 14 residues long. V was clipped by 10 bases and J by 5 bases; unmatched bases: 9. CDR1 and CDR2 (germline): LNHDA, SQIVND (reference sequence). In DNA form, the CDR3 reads TGTGCCACTCAAGCGGGGGCTGGAACCGGGGAGCTGTTTTTT. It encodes CATQAGAGTGELFF.

The CDR3 DNA reads TGTGCCAGCAGTGAACAGGAAGGGGCATTTACTGGGGCCAACGTCCTGACTTTC. Encoded protein: CASSEQEGAFTGANVLTF. The chain links TRBV6-1 to TRBJ2-6; TRBD1 might be the D (5 bases). CDR1 and CDR2 (germline): MNHNS, SASEGT. With 2 bases removed from V and 2 bases from J, the gap between germline ends came to 16 bases. The length of the CDR3 is 18 residues.